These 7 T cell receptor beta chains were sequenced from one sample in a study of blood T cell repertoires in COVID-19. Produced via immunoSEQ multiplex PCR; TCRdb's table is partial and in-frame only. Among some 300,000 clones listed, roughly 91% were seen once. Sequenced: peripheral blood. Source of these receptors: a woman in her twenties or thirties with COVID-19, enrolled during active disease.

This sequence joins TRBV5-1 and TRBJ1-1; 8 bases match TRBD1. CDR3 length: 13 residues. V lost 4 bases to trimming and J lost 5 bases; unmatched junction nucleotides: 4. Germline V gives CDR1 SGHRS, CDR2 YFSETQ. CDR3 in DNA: TGCGCCAGCAGCACAACAGGGGGGACTGAAGCTTTCTTT. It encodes CASSTTGGTEAFF. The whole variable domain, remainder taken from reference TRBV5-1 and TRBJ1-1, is KAGVTQTPRYLIKTRGQQVTLSCSPISGHRSVSWYQQTPGQGLQFLFEYFSETQRNKGNFPGRFSGRQFSNSRSEMNVSTLELGDSALYLCASSTTGGTEAFFGQGTRLTVV.

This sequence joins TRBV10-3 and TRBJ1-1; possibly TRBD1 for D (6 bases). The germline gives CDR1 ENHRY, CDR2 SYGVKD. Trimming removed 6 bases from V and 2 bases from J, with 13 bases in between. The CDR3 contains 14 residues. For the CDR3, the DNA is TGTGCCATCAGGGAGACAGGCGCTAACACTGAAGCTTTCTTT. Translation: CAIRETGANTEAFF.

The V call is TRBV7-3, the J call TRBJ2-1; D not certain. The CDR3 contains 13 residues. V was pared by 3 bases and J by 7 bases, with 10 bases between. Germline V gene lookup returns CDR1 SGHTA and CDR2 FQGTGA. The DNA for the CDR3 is TGTGCCAGCAGCTTGCTCATCGGGAATGAGCAGTTCTTC. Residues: CASSLLIGNEQFF.

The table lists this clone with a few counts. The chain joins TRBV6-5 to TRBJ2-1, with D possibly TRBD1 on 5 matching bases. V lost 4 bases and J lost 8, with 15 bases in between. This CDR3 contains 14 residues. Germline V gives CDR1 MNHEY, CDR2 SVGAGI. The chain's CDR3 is CASSSPLGVDEQFF. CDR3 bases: TGTGCCAGCAGTTCCCCCTTAGGGGTGGATGAGCAGTTCTTC.

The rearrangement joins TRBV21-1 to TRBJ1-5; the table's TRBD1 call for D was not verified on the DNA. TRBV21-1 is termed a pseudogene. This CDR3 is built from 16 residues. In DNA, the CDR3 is TGTGCCAGCAGGACCGGGACAGGGACGGGACATCAGCCCCAGCATTTT. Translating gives CASRTGTGTGHQPQHF.

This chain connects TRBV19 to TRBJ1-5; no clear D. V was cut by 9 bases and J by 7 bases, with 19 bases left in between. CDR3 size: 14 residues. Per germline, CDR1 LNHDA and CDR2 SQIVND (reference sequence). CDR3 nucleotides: TGTGCCAGCCCACCCTCGGGGATGGGGCAGCCCCAGCATTTT. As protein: CASPPSGMGQPQHF.

CDR3 in DNA: TGTGCCAGCAGCGGCCGTGGTGGGCTACTGAACACTGAAGCTTTCTTT. This encodes CASSGRGGLLNTEAFF. The chain is built from TRBV7-6 and TRBJ1-1; D not certain. Trimming took 5 bases from V and 0 from J, leaving 16 bases between them. Germline values: CDR1 SGHVS, CDR2 FNYEAQ. The CDR3 has 16 amino acids.